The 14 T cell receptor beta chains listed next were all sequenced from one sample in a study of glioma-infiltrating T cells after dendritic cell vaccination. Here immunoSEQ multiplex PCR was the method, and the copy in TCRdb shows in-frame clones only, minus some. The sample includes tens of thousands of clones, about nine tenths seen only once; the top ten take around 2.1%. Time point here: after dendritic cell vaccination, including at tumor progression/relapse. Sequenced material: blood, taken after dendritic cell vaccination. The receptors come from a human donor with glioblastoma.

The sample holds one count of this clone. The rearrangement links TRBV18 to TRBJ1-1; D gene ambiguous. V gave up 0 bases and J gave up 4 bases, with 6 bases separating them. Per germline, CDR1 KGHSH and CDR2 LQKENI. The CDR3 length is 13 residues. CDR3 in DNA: TGTGCCAGCTCACCACCACAGACCACTGAAGCTTTCTTT. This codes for CASSPPQTTEAFF. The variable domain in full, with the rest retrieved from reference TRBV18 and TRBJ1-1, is NAGVMQNPRHLVRRRGQEARLRCSPMKGHSHVYWYRQLPEEGLKFMVYLQKENIIDESGMPKERFSAEFPKEGPSILRIQQVVRGDSAAYFCASSPPQTTEAFFGQGTRLTVV.

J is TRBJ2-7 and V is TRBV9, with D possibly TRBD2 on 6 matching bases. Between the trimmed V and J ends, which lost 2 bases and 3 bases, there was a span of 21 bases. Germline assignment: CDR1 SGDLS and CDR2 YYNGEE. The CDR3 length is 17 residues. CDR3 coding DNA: TGTGCCAGCAGCGTCAGTACTGGGACTCCCGCTATCTACGAGCAGTACTTC. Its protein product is CASSVSTGTPAIYEQYF. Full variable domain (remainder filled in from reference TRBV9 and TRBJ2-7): DSGVTQTPKHLITATGQRVTLRCSPRSGDLSVYWYQQSLDQGLQFLIQYYNGEERAKGNILERFSAQQFPDLHSELNLSSLELGDSALYFCASSVSTGTPAIYEQYFGPGTRLTVT.

The CDR3 is CASILGTDTQYF. The DNA for the CDR3 is TGTGCCAGCATCCTAGGCACAGATACGCAGTATTTT. The V call is TRBV6-5, the J call TRBJ2-3; D gene uncertain. V was shortened by 7 bases and J by 1 base, with 6 bases between the two germline ends. CDR3 length: 12 residues. Germline CDR1 reads MNHEY; CDR2 reads SVGAGI.

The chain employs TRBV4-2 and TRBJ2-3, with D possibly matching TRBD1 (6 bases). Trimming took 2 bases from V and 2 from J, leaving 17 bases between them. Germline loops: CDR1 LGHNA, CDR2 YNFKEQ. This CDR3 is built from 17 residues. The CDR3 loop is CASSQKGQTPFTDTQYF. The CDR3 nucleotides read TGTGCCAGCAGCCAAAAGGGACAAACCCCTTTCACAGATACGCAGTATTTT.

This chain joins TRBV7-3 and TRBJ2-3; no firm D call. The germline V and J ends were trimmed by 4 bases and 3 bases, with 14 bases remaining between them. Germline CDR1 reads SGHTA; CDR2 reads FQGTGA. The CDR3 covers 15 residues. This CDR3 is CASSSEGPGTDTQYF. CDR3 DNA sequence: TGTGCCAGCAGCTCCGAAGGCCCCGGGACAGATACGCAGTATTTT.

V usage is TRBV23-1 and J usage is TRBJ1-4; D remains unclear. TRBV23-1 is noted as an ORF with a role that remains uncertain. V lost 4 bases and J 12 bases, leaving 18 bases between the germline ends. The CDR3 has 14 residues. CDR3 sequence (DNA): TGCGCCAGCAGTCCAGGTCCCACCCGGGGAGAACTGTTTTTT. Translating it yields CASSPGPTRGELFF.

The CDR3 reads CASSSVSQENTEAFF. The CDR3 region has the DNA TGTGCCAGCAGCTCGGTAAGTCAGGAAAACACTGAAGCTTTCTTT. The rearrangement joins TRBV5-5 to TRBJ1-1; no clear D. The CDR3 loop spans 15 amino acids. Deletions cut 3 bases from V and 2 bases from J, with 14 bases between. The germline gives CDR1 SGHKS, CDR2 YYEKEE (reference sequence).

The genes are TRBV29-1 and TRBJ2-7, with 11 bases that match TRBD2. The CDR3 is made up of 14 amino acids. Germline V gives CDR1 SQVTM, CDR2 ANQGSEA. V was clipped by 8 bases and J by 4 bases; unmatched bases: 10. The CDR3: CSFSSGTSGYEQYF. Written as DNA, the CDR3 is TGCAGCTTCTCCTCCGGGACTAGCGGATACGAGCAGTACTTC.

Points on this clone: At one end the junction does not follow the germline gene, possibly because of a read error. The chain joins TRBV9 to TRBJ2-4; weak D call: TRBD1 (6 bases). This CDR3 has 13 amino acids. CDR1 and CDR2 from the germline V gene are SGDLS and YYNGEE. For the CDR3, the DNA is TGTGCCAGCAGCGTAGACGGGTTGGGGGCCCCGGCCTTC. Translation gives CASSVDGLGAPAF.

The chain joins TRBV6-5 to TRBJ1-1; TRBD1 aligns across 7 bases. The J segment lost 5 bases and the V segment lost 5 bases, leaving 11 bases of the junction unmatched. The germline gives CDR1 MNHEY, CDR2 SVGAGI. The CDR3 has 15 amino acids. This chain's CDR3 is CASSPRQGHRTEAFF. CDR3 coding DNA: TGTGCCAGCAGTCCCCGACAGGGCCATAGGACTGAAGCTTTCTTT.

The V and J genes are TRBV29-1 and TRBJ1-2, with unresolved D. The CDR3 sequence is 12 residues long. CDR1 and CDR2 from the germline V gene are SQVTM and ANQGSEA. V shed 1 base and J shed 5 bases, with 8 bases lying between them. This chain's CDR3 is CSVEGWPYGYTF. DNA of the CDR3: TGCAGCGTTGAAGGTTGGCCGTATGGCTACACCTTC.

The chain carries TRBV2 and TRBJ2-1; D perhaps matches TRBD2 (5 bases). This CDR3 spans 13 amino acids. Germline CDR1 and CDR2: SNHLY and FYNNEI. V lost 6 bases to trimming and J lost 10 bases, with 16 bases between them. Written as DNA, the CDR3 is TGTGCCAGCAGCTCCGGGATTTCAAGGGAGCAGTTCTTC. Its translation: CASSSGISREQFF.

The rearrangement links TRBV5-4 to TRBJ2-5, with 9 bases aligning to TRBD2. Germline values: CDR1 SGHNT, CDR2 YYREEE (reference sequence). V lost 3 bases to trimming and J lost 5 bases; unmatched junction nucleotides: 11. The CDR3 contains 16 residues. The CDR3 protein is CASSSSRGGAWETQYF. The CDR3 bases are TGTGCCAGCAGCTCTTCCCGCGGGGGGGCATGGGAGACCCAGTACTTC.

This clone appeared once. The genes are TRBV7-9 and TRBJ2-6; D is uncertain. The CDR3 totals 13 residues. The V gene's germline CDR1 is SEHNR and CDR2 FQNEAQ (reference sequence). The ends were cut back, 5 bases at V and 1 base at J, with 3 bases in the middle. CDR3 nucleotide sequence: TGTGCCAGCAGCCCATCTGGGGCCAACGTCCTGACTTTC. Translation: CASSPSGANVLTF. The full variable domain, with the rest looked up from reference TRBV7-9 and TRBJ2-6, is DTGVSQNPRHKITKRGQNVTFRCDPISEHNRLYWYRQTLGQGPEFLTYFQNEAQLEKSRLLSDRFSAERPKGSFSTLEIQRTEQGDSAMYLCASSPSGANVLTFGAGSRLTVL.